These 3 T cell receptor beta chains originate from one sample sequenced in a study of cytomegalovirus exposure and HLA in healthy donors. PCR amplification relied on 60 Vbeta primers (plus 13 Jbeta primers). The data were produced by immunoSEQ multiplex PCR, yet TCRdb's version contains in-frame clones alone and is incomplete. The repertoire holds about 160,000 clones, about four fifths seen once, with around 7.7% in the top ten. The sequenced sample was PBMCs. The receptors derive from a woman aged 25 to 45 in good health and CMV-seropositive.

The chain employs TRBV4-2 and TRBJ2-1, with a weak D call TRBD1 (5 bases). CDR1 LGHNA and CDR2 YNFKEQ come from the germline V gene. The ends were cut back, 6 bases at V and 4 bases at J, with 16 bases in the middle. The CDR3 loop spans 15 amino acids. The CDR3 coding sequence is TGTGCCAGCAGGCGCGGACAAAGCGATTACAATGAGCAGTTCTTC. Its translation: CASRRGQSDYNEQFF.

CDR3 loop: CASSLGLAGAGETQYF. CDR3 bases: TGTGCCAGCAGCTTGGGGCTAGCGGGGGCCGGAGAGACCCAGTACTTC. This rearrangement joins TRBV5-8 to TRBJ2-5, with 10 bases that match TRBD2. V dropped 0 bases and J dropped 4; count of bases not matched to a gene: 6. Germline V CDR1 and CDR2: SGHTS, YDEGEE. The CDR3 runs 16 residues.

Only one count was recorded for this clone. This chain links TRBV5-1 with TRBJ2-3; 13 bases fit TRBD2. CDR1 and CDR2 (germline): SGHRS, YFSETQ. Trimming took 0 bases from V and 6 from J; bases not matched to a gene: 4. This CDR3 has 16 residues. CDR3 in DNA: TGCGCCAGCAGCTTGGGACTAGCGGGGGGAATGGATACGCAGTATTTT. It is translated as CASSLGLAGGMDTQYF.